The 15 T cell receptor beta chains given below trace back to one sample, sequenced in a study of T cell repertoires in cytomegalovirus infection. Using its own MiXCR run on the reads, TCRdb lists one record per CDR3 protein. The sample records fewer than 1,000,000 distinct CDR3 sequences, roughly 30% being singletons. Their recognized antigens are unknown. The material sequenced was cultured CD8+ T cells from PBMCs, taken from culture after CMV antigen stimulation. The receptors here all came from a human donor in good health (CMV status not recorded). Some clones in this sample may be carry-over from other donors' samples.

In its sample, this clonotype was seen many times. The CDR3 bases are TGCGCCAGCAGCCAAGAATTATGGGGGTTGAACACTGAAGCTTTCTTT. As protein: CASSQELWGLNTEAFF. The rearrangement joins TRBV4-1 to TRBJ1-1, with a weak D call TRBD1 (5 bases). The germline CDR1 and CDR2 sequences are MGHRA and YSYEKL. V was shortened by 0 bases and J by 0 bases, with 11 bases between the two germline ends. The CDR3 contains 16 residues.

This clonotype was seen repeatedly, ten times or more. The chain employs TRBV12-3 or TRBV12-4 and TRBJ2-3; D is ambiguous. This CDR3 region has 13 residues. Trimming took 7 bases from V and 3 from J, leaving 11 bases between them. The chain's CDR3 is CASTFQPTDTQYF. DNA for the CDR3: TGTGCCAGCACCTTTCAGCCGACAGATACGCAGTATTTT.

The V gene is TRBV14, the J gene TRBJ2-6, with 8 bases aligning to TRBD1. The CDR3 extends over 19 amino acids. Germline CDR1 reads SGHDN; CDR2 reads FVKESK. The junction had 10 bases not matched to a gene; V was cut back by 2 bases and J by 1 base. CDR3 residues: CASSQSSGTGISGANVLTF. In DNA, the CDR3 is TGTGCCAGCAGCCAATCCTCTGGGACAGGAATATCTGGGGCCAACGTCCTGACTTTC.

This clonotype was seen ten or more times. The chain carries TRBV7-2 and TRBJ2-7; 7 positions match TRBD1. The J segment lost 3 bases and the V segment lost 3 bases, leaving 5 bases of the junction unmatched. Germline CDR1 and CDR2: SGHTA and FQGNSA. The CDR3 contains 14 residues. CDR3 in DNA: TGTGCCAGCAGCTTTGAGACAGGGCGCTACGAGCAGTACTTC. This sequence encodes CASSFETGRYEQYF.

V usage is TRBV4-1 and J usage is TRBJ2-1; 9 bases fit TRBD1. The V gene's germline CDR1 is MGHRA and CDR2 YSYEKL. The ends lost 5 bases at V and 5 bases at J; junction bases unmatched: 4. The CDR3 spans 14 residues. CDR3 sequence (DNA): TGCGCCAGCAGCAGACAGGGGGTGAACAATGAGCAGTTCTTC. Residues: CASSRQGVNNEQFF.

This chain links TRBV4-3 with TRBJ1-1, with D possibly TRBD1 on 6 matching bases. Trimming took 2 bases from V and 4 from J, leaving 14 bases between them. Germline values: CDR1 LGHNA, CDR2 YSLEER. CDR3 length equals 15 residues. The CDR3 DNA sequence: TGCGCCAGCAGCCAATCACAGGGACCGGGCACTGAAGCTTTCTTT. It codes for CASSQSQGPGTEAFF.

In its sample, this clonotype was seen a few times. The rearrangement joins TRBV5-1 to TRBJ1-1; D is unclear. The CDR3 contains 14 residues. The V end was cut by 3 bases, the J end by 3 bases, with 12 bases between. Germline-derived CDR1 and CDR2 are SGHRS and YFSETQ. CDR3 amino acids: CASSYRSMYTEAFF. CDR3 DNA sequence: TGCGCCAGCAGCTACCGCTCGATGTACACTGAAGCTTTCTTT.

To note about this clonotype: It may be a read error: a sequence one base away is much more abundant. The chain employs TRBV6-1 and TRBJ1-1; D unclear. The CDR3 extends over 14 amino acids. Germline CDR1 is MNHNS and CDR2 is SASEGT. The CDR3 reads CANSEARRVLEAFF. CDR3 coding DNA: TGTGCCAACAGTGAAGCGAGGAGGGTCTTAGAAGCTTTCTTT.

This chain's CDR3 is CASSVRTVMDEQYF. CDR3 bases: TGTGCCAGCAGTGTCCGGACAGTCATGGACGAGCAGTACTTC. The V and J genes are TRBV6-1 and TRBJ2-7; maybe TRBD1 (6 bases). CDR1 is MNHNS, CDR2 SASEGT, per germline. V gave up 4 bases and J gave up 5 bases, with 15 bases separating them. The CDR3 contains 14 residues.

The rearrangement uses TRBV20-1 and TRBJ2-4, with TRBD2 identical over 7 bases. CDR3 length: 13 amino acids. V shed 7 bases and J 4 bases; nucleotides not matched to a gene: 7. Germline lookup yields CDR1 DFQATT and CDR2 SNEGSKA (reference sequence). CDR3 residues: CSGASGQKNIQYF. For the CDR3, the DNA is TGCAGTGGGGCTAGCGGCCAGAAAAACATTCAGTACTTC.

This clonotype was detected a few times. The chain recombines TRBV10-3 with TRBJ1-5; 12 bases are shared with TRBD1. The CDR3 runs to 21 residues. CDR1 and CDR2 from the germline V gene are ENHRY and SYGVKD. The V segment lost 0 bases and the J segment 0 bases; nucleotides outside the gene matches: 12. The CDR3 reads CAISESRPGDRGPYSNQPQHF. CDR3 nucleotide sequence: TGTGCCATCAGTGAGTCACGCCCGGGGGACAGGGGGCCGTATAGCAATCAGCCCCAGCATTTT.

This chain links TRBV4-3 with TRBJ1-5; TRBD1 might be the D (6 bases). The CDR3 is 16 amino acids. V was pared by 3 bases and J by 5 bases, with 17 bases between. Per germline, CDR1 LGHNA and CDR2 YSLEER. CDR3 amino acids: CASSQGISGEDQPQHF. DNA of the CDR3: TGCGCCAGCAGCCAGGGGATCTCAGGGGAGGATCAGCCCCAGCATTTT.

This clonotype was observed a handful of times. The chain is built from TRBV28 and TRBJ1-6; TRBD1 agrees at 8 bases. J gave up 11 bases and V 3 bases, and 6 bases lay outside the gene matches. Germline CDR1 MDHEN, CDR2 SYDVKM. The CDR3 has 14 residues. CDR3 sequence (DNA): TGTGCCAGCAGTTTTTTGCAGGGGGCCCCACCCCTCCACTTT. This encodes CASSFLQGAPPLHF.

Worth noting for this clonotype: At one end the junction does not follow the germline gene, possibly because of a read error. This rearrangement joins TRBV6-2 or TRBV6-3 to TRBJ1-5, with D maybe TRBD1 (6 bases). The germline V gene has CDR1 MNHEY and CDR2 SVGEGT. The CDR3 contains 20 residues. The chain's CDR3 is CANSYSTLPLSYREHQPQHF. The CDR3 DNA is TGTGCCAACAGTTACTCAACGCTCCCGCTCTCATACAGGGAGCATCAGCCCCAGCATTTT.

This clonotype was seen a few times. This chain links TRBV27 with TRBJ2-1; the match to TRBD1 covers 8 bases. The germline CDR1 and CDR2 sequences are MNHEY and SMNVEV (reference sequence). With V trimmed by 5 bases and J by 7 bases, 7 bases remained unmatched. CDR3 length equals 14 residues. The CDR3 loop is CASSPWTGLNEQFF. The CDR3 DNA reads TGTGCCAGCAGTCCCTGGACAGGGTTAAATGAGCAGTTCTTC.